This passage covers 5 T cell receptor beta chains from one sample sequenced in a study of T cells after yellow fever vaccination. TCRdb analysed the 5' RACE reads with MiXCR anew, one entry per CDR3 protein. Here the sample spans under 550,000 distinct CDR3 sequences, around a fifth being singletons. Source: PBMCs, taken less than 25 days after the first yellow fever vaccination. All receptors come from a man younger than 30 who received the YFV17D yellow fever vaccine.

This clonotype was observed a handful of times. This chain connects TRBV7-9 to TRBJ1-2; D is perhaps TRBD1 (5 bases). Germline CDR1 and CDR2: SEHNR and FQNEAQ (reference sequence). The length of the CDR3 is 14 residues. The V end lost 1 base, the J end lost 4 bases, and 10 bases lay between the germline ends. CDR3 bases: TGTGCCAGCAGCTTAGTACAGGACCCCTATGGCTACACCTTC. It is translated as CASSLVQDPYGYTF.

This clonotype came up a few times. The chain is built from TRBV5-1 and TRBJ2-5; possible D gene TRBD2, 6 bases. The CDR3 is 15 residues long. Germline V gene lookup returns CDR1 SGHRS and CDR2 YFSETQ. V was shortened by 0 bases and J by 5 bases, with 14 bases between the two germline ends. CDR3 in amino acids: CASSLEVFRGETQYF. Written as DNA, the CDR3 is TGCGCCAGCAGCTTGGAGGTCTTCCGGGGGGAGACCCAGTACTTC.

For this clonotype: A junction boundary mismatches the germline segment, possibly from a read error. The chain recombines TRBV6-6 with TRBJ2-7, with TRBD1 matching 9 bases. This CDR3 has 13 amino acids. Germline V gives CDR1 MNHNY, CDR2 SVGAGI (reference sequence). CDR3 coding DNA: TGTGCCAGCATCGGGACAGGGTTCTACGAGCTGTACTTC. It specifies CASIGTGFYELYF.

This clonotype was seen only a few times. The chain joins TRBV4-1 to TRBJ1-1, with no clear D. The germline V and J ends were trimmed by 4 bases and 0 bases, with 15 bases remaining between them. The CDR3 is 16 residues long. Germline lookup yields CDR1 MGHRA and CDR2 YSYEKL. CDR3: CASSREPRYMNTEAFF. The CDR3 DNA sequence: TGCGCCAGCAGCCGGGAACCTAGGTACATGAACACTGAAGCTTTCTTT.

This clonotype was observed a handful of times. CDR3 nucleotide sequence: TGTGCCAGCAGCGCGGACCCTTCGAGGGCCTACGAGCAGTACGTC. This translates into CASSADPSRAYEQYV. The rearrangement links TRBV7-2 to TRBJ2-7; weak D call: TRBD2 (5 bases). CDR1 SGHTA and CDR2 FQGNSA come from the germline V gene. The CDR3 sequence is 15 residues long. V lost 5 bases to trimming and J lost 2 bases, with 16 bases between them.